Below, 18 T cell receptor beta chains from the same sample are listed, as sequenced in a study of T-cell memory formation after mild COVID-19. TCRdb used MiXCR to reprocess the 5' RACE reads, holding one entry per CDR3 protein. The sample carries over 45,000 distinct CDR3 sequences, 28% recorded once. The source material was PBMCs or a T cell subset sorted from them (not recorded which). Receptors originate from a man aged 18 to 29 who had mild COVID-19 (a few samples of this study predate the infection). Cell type and time point are not known.

This chain connects TRBV6-2 or TRBV6-3 to TRBJ2-7; TRBD2 matches 9 bases. The CDR3 contains 15 residues. The V and J ends lost 6 bases and 3 bases, in that order; junction bases with no gene match: 9. The germline V gene has CDR1 MNHEY and CDR2 SVGEGT. CDR3 bases: TGTGCCAGCAGCCGACGACTAGCGGACATCTACGAGCAGTACGTC. Its translation: CASSRRLADIYEQYV.

This clonotype was detected ten times or more. J is TRBJ2-7 and V is TRBV20-1, with TRBD2 matching 10 bases. J lost 1 base, V lost 0 bases, and 6 bases had no gene match. CDR1 and CDR2 from the germline V gene are DFQATT and SNEGSKA (reference sequence). The CDR3 is made up of 16 amino acids. CDR3 protein: CSARDVLAGMSYEQYF. DNA of the CDR3: TGCAGTGCTAGAGATGTACTAGCGGGGATGTCCTACGAGCAGTACTTC.

The rearrangement uses TRBV7-9 and TRBJ1-1; D not certain. The CDR3 runs 12 residues. The germline V and J ends were trimmed by 3 bases and 5 bases, with 7 bases remaining between them. The V gene's germline CDR1 is SEHNR and CDR2 FQNEAQ (reference sequence). The CDR3 DNA reads TGTGCCAGCAGCTTCCCATCGACTGAAGCTTTCTTT. Translation gives CASSFPSTEAFF.

This clonotype was counted only a few times. V usage is TRBV29-1 and J usage is TRBJ2-7; D ambiguous. Germline values: CDR1 SQVTM, CDR2 ANQGSEA. The length of the CDR3 is 12 residues. V lost 4 bases, J lost 6 bases, and 13 bases lay in between. CDR3: CSVVTRFIEQYF. CDR3 DNA: TGCAGCGTTGTAACCAGGTTCATCGAGCAGTACTTC.

This rearrangement joins TRBV4-3 to TRBJ2-1, with a weak D call TRBD2 (6 bases). The germline V and J ends were trimmed by 1 base and 0 bases, with 7 bases remaining between them. The CDR3 covers 15 residues. Germline CDR1 reads LGHNA; CDR2 reads YSLEER. The CDR3 sequence: CASSQGLDSYNEQFF. Here the CDR3 DNA reads TGCGCCAGCAGCCAAGGACTAGACTCCTACAATGAGCAGTTCTTC.

There are a few counts of this clonotype. The chain combines TRBV4-1 with TRBJ2-3; TRBD1 matches 7 bases. Germline assignment: CDR1 MGHRA and CDR2 YSYEKL. The CDR3 spans 16 residues. V trimming: 4 bases; J trimming: 4 bases; junction bases outside the gene matches: 11. This CDR3 is CASSPPPTGFADTQYF. CDR3 sequence (DNA): TGCGCCAGCAGCCCACCCCCGACAGGGTTTGCAGATACGCAGTATTTT.

Written as DNA, the CDR3 is TGCGCCAGCAGCCAAGGGGAGGTGGCTCGTGGAAACACCATATATTTT. This translates into CASSQGEVARGNTIYF. The rearrangement uses TRBV4-1 and TRBJ1-3; D ambiguous. V was clipped by 1 base and J by 3 bases, with 13 bases between them. Germline CDR1 MGHRA, CDR2 YSYEKL. This CDR3 has 16 residues.

This clonotype was counted a few times. The rearrangement joins TRBV4-1 to TRBJ2-1; D is unclear. Trimming shortened V by 2 bases and J by 6 bases, and 5 bases separated the two germline ends. This CDR3 has 12 amino acids. Germline CDR1 and CDR2: MGHRA and YSYEKL. This CDR3 is CASSQHFNEQFF. As DNA, the CDR3 is TGCGCCAGCAGCCAACACTTCAATGAGCAGTTCTTC.

In regard to this clonotype: One end of the junction does not line up with germline, which may come from a read error. The CDR3 protein is CASSRAEDTQYF. CDR3 nucleotides: TGTGCCAGCTCCAGGGCAGAAGATACCCAGTACTTC. The chain combines TRBV18 with TRBJ2-5, with D possibly TRBD1 on 5 matching bases. This CDR3 spans 12 amino acids. The germline V gene has CDR1 KGHSH and CDR2 LQKENI.

V gene TRBV28 combines with J gene TRBJ2-1; D is unclear. Germline V gene data show CDR1 as MDHEN and CDR2 as SYDVKM. CDR3 length: 17 amino acids. The V gene lost 4 bases and the J gene lost 0 bases, with 16 bases spanning the gap. CDR3 bases: TGTGCCAGCAGTTCTCCTAGGGTCATGAGCTCCTACAATGAGCAGTTCTTC. Amino acids: CASSSPRVMSSYNEQFF.

The rearrangement uses TRBV12-3 or TRBV12-4 and TRBJ1-5, with D unresolved. V dropped 1 base and J dropped 7 bases, with 8 bases sitting between them. This CDR3 is 13 amino acids long. The CDR3 reads CASSLVGKQPQHF. The CDR3 bases are TGTGCCAGCAGTTTAGTCGGGAAACAGCCCCAGCATTTT.

In this sample, this clonotype turned up a few times. This sequence joins TRBV7-9 and TRBJ2-7; TRBD1 might be the D (6 bases). Germline values: CDR1 SEHNR, CDR2 FQNEAQ (reference sequence). The CDR3 covers 16 residues. The germline V and J ends were trimmed by 0 bases and 2 bases, with 14 bases remaining between them. The DNA of the CDR3 is TGTGCCAGCAGCTTAGCAAGGGGGATGCTGGCCTACGAGCAGTACTTC. Translated, it gives CASSLARGMLAYEQYF.

This clonotype was recorded a few times. The CDR3 DNA reads TGTGCCAGCAGTTTTCCAGCGGGGGGCACAGATACGCAGTATTTT. The encoded protein is CASSFPAGGTDTQYF. The V and J genes are TRBV12-3 or TRBV12-4 and TRBJ2-3, with 8 bases matching TRBD2. The CDR3 contains 15 residues. J was trimmed by 1 base and V by 3 bases; bases with no gene match: 3.

The rearrangement uses TRBV12-5 and TRBJ1-1, with D maybe TRBD1 (5 bases). V lost 4 bases to trimming and J lost 4 bases, with 16 bases between them. The CDR3 has 15 amino acids. Germline lookup yields CDR1 LGHNT and CDR2 FRNRAP. CDR3 sequence (DNA): TGTGCTAGTGGTTCGACTCCGGGGGGGAGCACTGAAGCTTTCTTT. It translates to CASGSTPGGSTEAFF.

The sample holds a few counts of this clonotype. CDR3 bases: TGCAGTGCTAGAACTACGGCGGCCAGGTACAAGCAGTACTTC. It yields the protein CSARTTAARYKQYF. The chain has TRBV20-1 and TRBJ2-7; D gene ambiguous. The CDR3 runs 14 residues. CDR1 is DFQATT, CDR2 SNEGSKA, per germline (reference sequence). V lost 2 bases and J lost 8, with 19 bases in between.

This clonotype was recorded a few times. The chain employs TRBV12-5 and TRBJ2-3, with a possible D match to TRBD1 (5 bases). V was cut by 3 bases and J by 4 bases, with 17 bases left in between. Per the germline V gene, CDR1 is LGHNT and CDR2 is FRNRAP. CDR3 length: 16 amino acids. CDR3 residues: CASGFQTASLADTQYF. The CDR3 nucleotides read TGTGCTAGTGGTTTCCAGACAGCATCCTTGGCAGATACGCAGTATTTT.

The gene calls are TRBV4-1 and TRBJ2-3; tentative D call: TRBD2 (5 bases). Germline lookup yields CDR1 MGHRA and CDR2 YSYEKL. V was trimmed by 4 bases and J by 1 base, leaving 21 bases between them. The CDR3 has 18 amino acids. The CDR3 bases are TGCGCCAGCAGCCTAACAACCGCAGCGGCGCACGGCACAGATACGCAGTATTTT. Its protein is CASSLTTAAAHGTDTQYF.

The chain carries TRBV4-1 and TRBJ2-1; tentatively, D is TRBD1 or TRBD2 (6 bases each). Trimming removed 0 bases from V and 8 bases from J, with 11 bases in between. Germline V lookup: CDR1 MGHRA, CDR2 YSYEKL. The CDR3 spans 14 residues. CDR3: CASSQDDGGDEQFF. Written as DNA, the CDR3 is TGCGCCAGCAGCCAAGATGACGGGGGCGATGAGCAGTTCTTC.